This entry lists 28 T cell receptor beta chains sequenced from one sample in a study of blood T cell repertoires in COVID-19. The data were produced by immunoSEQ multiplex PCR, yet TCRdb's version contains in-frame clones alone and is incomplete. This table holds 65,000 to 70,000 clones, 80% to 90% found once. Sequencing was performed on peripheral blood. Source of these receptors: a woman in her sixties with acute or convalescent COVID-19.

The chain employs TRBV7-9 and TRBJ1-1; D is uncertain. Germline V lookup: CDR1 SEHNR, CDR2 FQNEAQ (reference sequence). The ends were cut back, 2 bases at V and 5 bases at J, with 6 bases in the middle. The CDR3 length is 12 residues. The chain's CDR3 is CASSLMRTEAFF. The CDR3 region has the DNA TGTGCCAGCAGCTTAATGCGGACTGAAGCTTTCTTT.

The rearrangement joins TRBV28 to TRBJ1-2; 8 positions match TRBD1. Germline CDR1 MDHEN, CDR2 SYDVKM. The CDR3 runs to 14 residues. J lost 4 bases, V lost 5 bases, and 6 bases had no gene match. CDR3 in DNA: TGTGCCAGCAGTACAAACAGGGGGAGCTATGGCTACACCTTC. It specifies CASSTNRGSYGYTF.

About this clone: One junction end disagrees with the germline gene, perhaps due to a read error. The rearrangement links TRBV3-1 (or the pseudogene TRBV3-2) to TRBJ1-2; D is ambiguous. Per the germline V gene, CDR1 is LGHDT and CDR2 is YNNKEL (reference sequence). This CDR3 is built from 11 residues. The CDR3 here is CASSQAGGPSF. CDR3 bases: TGTGCCAGCAGCCAAGCGGGAGGCCCCTCCTTC.

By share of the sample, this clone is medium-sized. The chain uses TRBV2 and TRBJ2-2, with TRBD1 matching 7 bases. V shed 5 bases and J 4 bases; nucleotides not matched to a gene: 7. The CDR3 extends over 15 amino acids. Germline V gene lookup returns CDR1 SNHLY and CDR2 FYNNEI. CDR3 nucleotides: TGTGCCAGCAGTCCGACAGGGTTGCGCACCGGGGAGCTGTTTTTT. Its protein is CASSPTGLRTGELFF.

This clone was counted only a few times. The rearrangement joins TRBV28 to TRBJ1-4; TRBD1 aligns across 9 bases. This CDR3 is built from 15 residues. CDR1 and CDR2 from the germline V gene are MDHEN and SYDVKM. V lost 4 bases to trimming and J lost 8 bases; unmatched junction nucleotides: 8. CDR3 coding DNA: TGTGCCAGCAGTTCCCCGGGACAGGGCCGGGAAAAACTGTTTTTT. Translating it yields CASSSPGQGREKLFF. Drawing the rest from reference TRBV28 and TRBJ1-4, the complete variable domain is DVKVTQSSRYLVKRTGEKVFLECVQDMDHENMFWYRQDPGLGLRLIYFSYDVKMKEKGDIPEGYSVSREKKERFSLILESASTNQTSMYLCASSSPGQGREKLFFGSGTQLSVL.

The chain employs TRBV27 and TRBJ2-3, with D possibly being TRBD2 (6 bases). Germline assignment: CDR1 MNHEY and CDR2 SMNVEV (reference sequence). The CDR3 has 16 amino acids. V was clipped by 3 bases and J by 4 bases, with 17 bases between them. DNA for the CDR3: TGTGCCAGCAGTTTTAGGTTTATGCGGGGTGCAGATACGCAGTATTTT. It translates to CASSFRFMRGADTQYF.

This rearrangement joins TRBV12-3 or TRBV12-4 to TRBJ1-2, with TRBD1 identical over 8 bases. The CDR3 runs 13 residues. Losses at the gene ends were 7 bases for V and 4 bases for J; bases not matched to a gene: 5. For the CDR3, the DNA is TGTGCCAGCACTTTGACAGGGGCCTATGGCTACACCTTC. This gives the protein CASTLTGAYGYTF.

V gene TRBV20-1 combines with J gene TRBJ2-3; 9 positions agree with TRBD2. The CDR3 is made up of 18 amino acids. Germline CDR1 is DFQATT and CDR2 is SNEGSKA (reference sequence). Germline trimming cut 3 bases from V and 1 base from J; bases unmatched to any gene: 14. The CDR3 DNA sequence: TGCAGTGCTAGTTGGCCCCTCCGAGTAGCGGGGGGCACAGATACGCAGTATTTT. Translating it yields CSASWPLRVAGGTDTQYF.

CDR3 amino acids: CAWSGLAGATDTQYF. The CDR3 DNA is TGTGCCTGGAGTGGACTAGCGGGAGCAACAGATACGCAGTATTTT. J is TRBJ2-3 and V is TRBV30; 12 bases map to TRBD2. Trimming took 1 base from V and 3 from J; bases not matched to a gene: 2. This CDR3 has 15 residues. CDR1 is GTSNPN and CDR2 is SVGIG in the germline V gene (reference sequence).

In nucleotides, the CDR3 is TGTGCCAGCAGCCAAGATCGGGTAGCGGGGGACAATGAGCAGTTCTTC. Translation: CASSQDRVAGDNEQFF. This rearrangement joins TRBV4-2 to TRBJ2-1, with 9 bases lining up with TRBD2. CDR3 length equals 16 residues. With V trimmed by 0 bases and J by 5 bases, 5 bases remained unmatched. Looked up from germline, CDR1 is LGHNA and CDR2 is YNFKEQ.

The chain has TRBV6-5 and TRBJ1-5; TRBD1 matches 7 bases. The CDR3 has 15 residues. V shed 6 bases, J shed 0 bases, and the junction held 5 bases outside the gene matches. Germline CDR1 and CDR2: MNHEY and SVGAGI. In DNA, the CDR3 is TGTGCCAGCAGAAAAACAGGGGATAGCAATCAGCCCCAGCATTTT. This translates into CASRKTGDSNQPQHF.

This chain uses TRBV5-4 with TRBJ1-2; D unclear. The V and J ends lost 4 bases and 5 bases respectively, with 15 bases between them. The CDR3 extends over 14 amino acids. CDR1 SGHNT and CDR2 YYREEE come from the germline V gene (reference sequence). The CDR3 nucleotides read TGTGCCAGCAGCCAGGCCCTTACGGGATATGGCTACACCTTC. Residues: CASSQALTGYGYTF.

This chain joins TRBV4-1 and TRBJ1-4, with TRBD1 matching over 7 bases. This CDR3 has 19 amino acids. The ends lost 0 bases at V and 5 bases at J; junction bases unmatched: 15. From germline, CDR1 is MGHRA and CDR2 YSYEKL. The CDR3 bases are TGCGCCAGCAGCCAAGATCTTCTCGGTTGGGGACAGCAGAATGAAAAACTGTTTTTT. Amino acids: CASSQDLLGWGQQNEKLFF.

CDR3 protein: CAISDVGGNRDTEAFF. The DNA of the CDR3 is TGTGCCATCAGTGACGTAGGAGGTAATAGGGACACTGAAGCTTTCTTT. The V call is TRBV10-3, the J call TRBJ1-1, with no clear D. V lost 3 bases and J 3 bases, leaving 17 bases between the germline ends. Germline V lookup: CDR1 ENHRY, CDR2 SYGVKD. This CDR3 comprises 16 residues.

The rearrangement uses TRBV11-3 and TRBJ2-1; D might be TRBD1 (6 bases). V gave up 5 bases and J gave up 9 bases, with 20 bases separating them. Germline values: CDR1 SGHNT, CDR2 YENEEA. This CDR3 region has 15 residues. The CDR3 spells CASSRGKNRESEQFF. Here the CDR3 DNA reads TGTGCCAGCAGCCGGGGAAAAAACAGGGAAAGTGAGCAGTTCTTC.

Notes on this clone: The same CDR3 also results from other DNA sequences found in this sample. The CDR3 loop reads CASSQGGTETQYF. CDR3 nucleotides: TGTGCCAGCAGCCAAGGCGGGACCGAGACCCAGTACTTC. The chain has TRBV3-1 (or the pseudogene TRBV3-2) and TRBJ2-5, with a weak D call TRBD2 (6 bases). Germline loops: CDR1 LGHDT, CDR2 YNNKEL (reference sequence). CDR3 length: 13 amino acids. V was trimmed by 1 base and J by 5 bases, leaving 8 bases between them.

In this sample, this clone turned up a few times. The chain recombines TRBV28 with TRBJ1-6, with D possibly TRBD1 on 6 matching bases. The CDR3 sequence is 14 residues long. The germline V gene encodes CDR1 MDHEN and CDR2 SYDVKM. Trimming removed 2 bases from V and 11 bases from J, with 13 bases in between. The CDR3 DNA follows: TGTGCCAGCAGTTTACCAGGGGTGGTCACACCCCTCCACTTT. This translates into CASSLPGVVTPLHF.

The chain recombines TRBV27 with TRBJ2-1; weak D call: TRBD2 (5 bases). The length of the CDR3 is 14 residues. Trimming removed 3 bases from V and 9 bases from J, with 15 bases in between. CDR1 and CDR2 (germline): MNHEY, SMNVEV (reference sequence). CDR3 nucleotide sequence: TGTGCCAGCAGTTTCTGGCCCAGCGCGGGTGAGCAGTTCTTC. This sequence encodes CASSFWPSAGEQFF.

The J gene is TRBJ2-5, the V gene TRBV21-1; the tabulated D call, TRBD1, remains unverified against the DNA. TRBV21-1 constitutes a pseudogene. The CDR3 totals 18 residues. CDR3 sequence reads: CASSLPGQGRTFQETQYF. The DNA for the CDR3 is TGTGCCAGCAGTCTACCGGGACAGGGGCGAACTTTCCAAGAGACCCAGTACTTC.

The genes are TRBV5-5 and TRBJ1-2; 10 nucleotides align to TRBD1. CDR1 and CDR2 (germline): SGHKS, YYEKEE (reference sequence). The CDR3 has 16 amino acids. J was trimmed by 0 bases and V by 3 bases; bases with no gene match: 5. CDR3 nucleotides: TGTGCCAGCAGCTCGGGACAGGGGTTAGCTAACTATGGCTACACCTTC. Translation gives CASSSGQGLANYGYTF. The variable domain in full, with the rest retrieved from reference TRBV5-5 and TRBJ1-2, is DAGVTQSPTHLIKTRGQQVTLRCSPISGHKSVSWYQQVLGQGPQFIFQYYEKEERGRGNFPDRFSARQFPNYSSELNVNALLLGDSALYLCASSSGQGLANYGYTFGSGTRLTVV.

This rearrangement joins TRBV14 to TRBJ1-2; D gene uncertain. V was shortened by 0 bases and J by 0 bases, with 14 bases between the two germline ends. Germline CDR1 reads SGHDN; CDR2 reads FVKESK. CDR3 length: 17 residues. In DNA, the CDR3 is TGTGCCAGCAGCCAAGATTTTACAGAACGAGCTAACTATGGCTACACCTTC. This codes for CASSQDFTERANYGYTF.

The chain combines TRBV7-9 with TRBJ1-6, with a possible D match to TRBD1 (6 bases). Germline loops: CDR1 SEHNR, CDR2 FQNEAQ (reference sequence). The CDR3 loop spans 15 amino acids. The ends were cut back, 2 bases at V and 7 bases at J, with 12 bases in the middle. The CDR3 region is CASSLRDNTNSPLHF. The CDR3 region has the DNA TGTGCCAGCAGCTTAAGGGACAACACGAATTCACCCCTCCACTTT.

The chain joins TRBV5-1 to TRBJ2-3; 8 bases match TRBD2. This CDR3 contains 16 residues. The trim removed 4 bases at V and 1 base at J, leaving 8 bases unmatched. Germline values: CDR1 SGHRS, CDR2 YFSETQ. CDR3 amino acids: CASSPGGAGGTDTQYF. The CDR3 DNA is TGCGCCAGCAGCCCCGGAGGAGCGGGGGGCACAGATACGCAGTATTTT.

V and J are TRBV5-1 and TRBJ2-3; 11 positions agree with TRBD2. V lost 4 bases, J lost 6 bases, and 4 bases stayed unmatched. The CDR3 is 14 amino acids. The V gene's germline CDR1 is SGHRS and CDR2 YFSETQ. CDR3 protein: CASSNSGGADTQYF. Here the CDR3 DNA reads TGCGCCAGCAGCAATAGCGGGGGGGCGGATACGCAGTATTTT.

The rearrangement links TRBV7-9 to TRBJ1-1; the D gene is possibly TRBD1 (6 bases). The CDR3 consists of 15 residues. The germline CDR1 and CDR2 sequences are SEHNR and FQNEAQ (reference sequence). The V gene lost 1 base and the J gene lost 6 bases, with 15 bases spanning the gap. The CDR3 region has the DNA TGTGCCAGCAGCTTAGGCCTGGGGGCAGGTGCTGAAGCTTTCTTT. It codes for CASSLGLGAGAEAFF. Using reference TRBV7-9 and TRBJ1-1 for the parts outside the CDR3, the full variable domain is DTGVSQNPRHKITKRGQNVTFRCDPISEHNRLYWYRQTLGQGPEFLTYFQNEAQLEKSRLLSDRFSAERPKGSFSTLEIQRTEQGDSAMYLCASSLGLGAGAEAFFGQGTRLTVV.

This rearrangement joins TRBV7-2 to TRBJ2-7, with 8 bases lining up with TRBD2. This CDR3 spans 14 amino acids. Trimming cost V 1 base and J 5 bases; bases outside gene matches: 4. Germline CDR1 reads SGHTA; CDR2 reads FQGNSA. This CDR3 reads CASSLGTSTHEQYF. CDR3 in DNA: TGTGCCAGCAGCTTAGGGACTAGCACCCACGAGCAGTACTTC.

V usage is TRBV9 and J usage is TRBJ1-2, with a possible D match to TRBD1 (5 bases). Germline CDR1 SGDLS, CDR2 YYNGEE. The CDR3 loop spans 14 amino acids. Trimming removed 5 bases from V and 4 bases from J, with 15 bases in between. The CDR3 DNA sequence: TGTGCCAGCAGTTCCTCGGGGGAGGGCTATGGCTACACCTTC. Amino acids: CASSSSGEGYGYTF.

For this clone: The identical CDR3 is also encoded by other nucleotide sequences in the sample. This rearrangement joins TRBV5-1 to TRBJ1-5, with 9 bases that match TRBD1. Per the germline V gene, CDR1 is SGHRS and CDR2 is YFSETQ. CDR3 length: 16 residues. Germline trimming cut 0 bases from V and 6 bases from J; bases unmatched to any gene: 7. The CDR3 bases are TGCGCCAGCAGCTTGGGGGGAACAGGGGGCGGTCAGCCCCAGCATTTT. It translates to CASSLGGTGGGQPQHF.